This T cell receptor beta chain comes out of a study of shared clonotypes between healthy human individuals. The study, taken as a whole, reports: Incompleteness in sorted-subset sequencing, despite large depth, was shown by rarefaction. Four donors had about 5.1% of their naive CD4 clonotypes in common. Clonotype sharing among donors was thought likely to change with sequencing depth.

V lost 2 bases and J lost 2, with 20 bases in between. The V gene's germline CDR1 is GTSNPN and CDR2 SVGIG (reference sequence). The length of the CDR3 is 17 residues. Assay: immunoSEQ multiplex PCR; the TCRdb copy retains only in-frame clones and omits some. Of 2 million or so clones listed, approximately 94% were seen once; the top ten hold 1.1%. This clone showed up just once. Its target is unknown. Naive CD8 isolation took CD45RO-negative cells positively selected for CCR7 and excluded terminally differentiated effector memory CD45RA+ cells. Sequenced input: naive CD8+ T cells sorted from blood. This chain links TRBV30 with TRBJ2-3; D is unresolved. The TCR comes from a man between 18 and 29 years old in good health. CDR3 DNA: TGTGCCTGGAGTCCCTTGCCCTCACCGTACGACACAGATACGCAGTATTTT. Translated, it gives CAWSPLPSPYDTDTQYF. Looking up the rest from reference TRBV30 and TRBJ2-3 gives the full variable domain: SQTIHQWPATLVQPVGSPLSLECTVEGTSNPNLYWYRQAAGRGLQLLFYSVGIGQISSEVPQNLSASRPQDRQFILSSKKLLLSDSGFYLCAWSPLPSPYDTDTQYFGPGTRLTVL.